Shown below are 5 T cell receptor beta chains from a single sample sequenced in a study of siplizumab effects on memory and regulatory T cells. Produced via immunoSEQ multiplex PCR; TCRdb's table is partial and in-frame only. Of 55,000 to 70,000 clones detected, 85% to 95% appear once; the ten largest clones hold less than 45%. The sample comprised CD8+ T cells sorted from blood. These receptors all stem from a human donor in good health.

With regard to this clone: Mismatch with germline at one junction end may stem from a read error. This sequence joins TRBV7-7 and TRBJ2-5; 12 nucleotides match TRBD2. The CDR3 runs to 16 residues. Germline CDR1 reads SSHAT; CDR2 reads FNYEAQ (reference sequence). The CDR3, as DNA: TGTGCTAGCAGCCCGGGACTAGCGGGCCTCCAAGAGACCCAGTACTTC. This codes for CASSPGLAGLQETQYF.

V is TRBV28 and J is TRBJ1-1; 7 bases align to TRBD1. The V segment lost 6 bases and the J segment 3 bases; nucleotides outside the gene matches: 7. The CDR3 has 14 amino acids. Germline values: CDR1 MDHEN, CDR2 SYDVKM. The CDR3 loop reads CASRETGWDTEAFF. The CDR3, as DNA: TGTGCCAGCAGAGAGACAGGGTGGGACACTGAAGCTTTCTTT.

The chain has TRBV19 and TRBJ2-1, with 13 bases fitting TRBD2. V was clipped by 1 base and J by 2 bases; unmatched bases: 5. The CDR3 contains 18 residues. Germline V gene data show CDR1 as LNHDA and CDR2 as SQIVND (reference sequence). The CDR3 DNA reads TGTGCCAGTAGTATAGGACTAGCGGGAGGCATCGCCTACAATGAGCAGTTCTTC. Translating it yields CASSIGLAGGIAYNEQFF.

V and J are TRBV2 and TRBJ1-1; D gene uncertain. Germline CDR1 is SNHLY and CDR2 is FYNNEI. V was clipped by 1 base and J by 1 base, with 4 bases between them. The CDR3 runs to 13 residues. CDR3 coding DNA: TGTGCCAGCAGTGAAGTCCCGAACACTGAAGCTTTCTTT. This encodes CASSEVPNTEAFF. The whole variable domain, remainder taken from reference TRBV2 and TRBJ1-1, is EPEVTQTPSHQVTQMGQEVILRCVPISNHLYFYWYRQILGQKVEFLVSFYNNEISEKSEIFDDQFSVERPDGSNFTLKIRSTKLEDSAMYFCASSEVPNTEAFFGQGTRLTVV.

The genes are TRBV5-1 and TRBJ2-7, with D perhaps matching TRBD2 (5 bases). Germline CDR1 reads SGHRS; CDR2 reads YFSETQ. The CDR3 length is 13 residues. V shed 0 bases and J shed 6 bases, with 10 bases lying between them. The CDR3 loop is CASSLGESVEQYF. DNA of the CDR3: TGCGCCAGCAGCTTGGGGGAGTCCGTCGAGCAGTACTTC. Supplemented by reference TRBV5-1 and TRBJ2-7, the full variable domain reads KAGVTQTPRYLIKTRGQQVTLSCSPISGHRSVSWYQQTPGQGLQFLFEYFSETQRNKGNFPGRFSGRQFSNSRSEMNVSTLELGDSALYLCASSLGESVEQYFGPGTRLTVT.